This TCR beta chain was recovered during a study of shared T cell receptors in the human thymus. The CDR3 length is 15 residues. Germline loops: CDR1 MNHEY, CDR2 SVGAGI. V gave up 4 bases and J gave up 0 bases; unmatched junction bases: 5. Measured with immunoSEQ multiplex PCR; TCRdb has only the in-frame clones, and not every one. There are around 340,000 clones in the sample; 85% to 95% occur only once, and approximately 0.02% lies in the top ten. The source of this sequence is a human donor. Sequencing was performed on thymocytes. The rearrangement links TRBV6-5 to TRBJ2-7; 8 bases match TRBD1. The CDR3 reads CASSSGTGSSYEQYF. The DNA of the CDR3 is TGTGCCAGCAGTTCGGGGACAGGATCCTCCTACGAGCAGTACTTC.